This T cell receptor beta chain was sequenced for a study of human versus mouse CDR3 diversity and MHC coevolution. Points from the study as a whole: Compared with mice, human CDR3s carried more deletions and insertions on average. Clonal inequality was lowest in most of the three human donors. By iCHAO1, human TCR beta clonotypes numbered about 1.5 million, the most.

Sequencing used immunoSEQ multiplex PCR; TCRdb keeps in-frame clones, though not all of them. The top ten clones hold about 0.14% of a sample with more than 60,000 clones, just under 95% of them seen once. This clone was seen once. Antigen specificity is unknown. Naive CD4 T cells were sorted as CD45RO-negative, CD62L-positive. V was trimmed by 4 bases and J by 4 bases, leaving 13 bases between them. There are 15 residues in the CDR3. CDR1 and CDR2 from the germline V gene are LGHNA and YSLEER. The rearrangement links TRBV4-3 to TRBJ2-2, with unresolved D. Sequenced: naive CD4+ T cells from blood. The subset is: CD45RO-negative CD62L-positive naive CD4 T cells. This clonotype was sampled from a person aged 30-69 years in good health. CDR3 protein: CASSPDGYATGELFF. CDR3 coding DNA: TGCGCCAGCAGCCCCGACGGGTATGCCACCGGGGAGCTGTTTTTT.